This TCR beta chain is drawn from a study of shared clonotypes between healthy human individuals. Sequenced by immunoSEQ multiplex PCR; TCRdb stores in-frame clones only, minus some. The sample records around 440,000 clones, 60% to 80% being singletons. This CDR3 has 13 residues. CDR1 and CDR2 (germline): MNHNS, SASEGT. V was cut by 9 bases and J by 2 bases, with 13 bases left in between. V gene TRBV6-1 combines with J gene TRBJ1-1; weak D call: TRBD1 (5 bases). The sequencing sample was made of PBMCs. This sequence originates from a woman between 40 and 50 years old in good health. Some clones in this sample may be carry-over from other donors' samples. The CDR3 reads CASRYQGNTEAFF. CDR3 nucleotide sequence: TGTGCCAGTCGGTACCAGGGAAACACTGAAGCTTTCTTT.